This TCR beta chain is drawn from a study of cytomegalovirus exposure and HLA in healthy donors. Germline loops: CDR1 SQVTM, CDR2 ANQGSEA. J was trimmed by 0 bases and V by 1 base; bases with no gene match: 6. CDR3 length equals 15 residues. About this clone: The antigen is undetermined.

The PCR employed 60 Vbeta primers together with 13 Jbeta primers. Measured with immunoSEQ multiplex PCR; TCRdb has only the in-frame clones, and not every one. The sample has about 100,000 clones; roughly 72% are singletons. Study observations and caveats: As was reported, the HLA-A and HLA-B alleles of most subjects were accurately predicted from TCR beta sequences. The analysis excluded some indistinguishable V segments, including TRBV6-2 and TRBV6-3. Serostatus for CMV was the only available immune exposure information.

The chain uses TRBV29-1 and TRBJ2-7; 7 nucleotides match TRBD1. Sequencing was performed on PBMCs. The receptor's source is a woman aged 18-29 years in good health and CMV-seropositive. CDR3 residues: CSVEGVRDSSYEQYF. The CDR3 nucleotides read TGCAGCGTTGAAGGAGTTCGGGACAGCTCCTACGAGCAGTACTTC.